One T cell receptor beta chain is described in this entry. Its target is not known. The CDR3 consists of 16 residues. Germline CDR1 and CDR2: SNHLY and FYNNEI. V was pared by 4 bases and J by 1 base, with 6 bases of the junction left unmatched. Primers used in a second PCR of roughly 6 to 12 cycles were a sample-barcoded 5' primer and a J-beta primer mix. Tags on each cDNA molecule came from a template-switch adaptor with 12 random nucleotides. Via MiXCR, TCRdb re-called the 5' RACE reads, giving one row per CDR3 protein. The data hold 500,000 to 600,000 distinct CDR3 sequences, with about 25% observed a single time. The data were taken from a study of blood T cells in healthy people across ages. Study outcomes and limitations: Getting older went along with TCR beta diversity per million T cells dropping roughly linearly. Diversity was estimated from one million T cells, and these estimates were considered underestimates.

At least 5.5 micrograms of total RNA were extracted per sample. Sequencing was performed on blood. The TCR comes from a woman between 65 and 79 years old in good health. The rearrangement uses TRBV2 and TRBJ2-2; 7 bases are a match to TRBD1. The CDR3 bases are TGTGCCAGCAGTGCAACAGGGGCCCAGAACACCGGGGAGCTGTTTTTT. It codes for CASSATGAQNTGELFF.